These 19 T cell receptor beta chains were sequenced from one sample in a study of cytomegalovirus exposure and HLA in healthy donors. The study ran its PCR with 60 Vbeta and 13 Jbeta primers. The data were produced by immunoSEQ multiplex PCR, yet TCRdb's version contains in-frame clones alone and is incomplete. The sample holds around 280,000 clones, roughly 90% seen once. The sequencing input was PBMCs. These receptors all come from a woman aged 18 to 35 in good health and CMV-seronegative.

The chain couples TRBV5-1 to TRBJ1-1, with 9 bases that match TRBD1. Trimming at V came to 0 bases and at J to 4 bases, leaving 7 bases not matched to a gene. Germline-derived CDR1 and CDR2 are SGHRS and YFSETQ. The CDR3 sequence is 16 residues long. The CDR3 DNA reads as TGCGCCAGCAGCTTGGTAGTGGGGACAGGGACCACTGAAGCTTTCTTT. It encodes CASSLVVGTGTTEAFF.

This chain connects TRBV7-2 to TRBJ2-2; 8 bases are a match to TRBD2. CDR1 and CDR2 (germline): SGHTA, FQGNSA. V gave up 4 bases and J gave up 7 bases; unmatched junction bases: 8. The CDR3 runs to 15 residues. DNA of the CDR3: TGTGCCAGCAGCTCCGGGGGGGCCGGGAACGGGGAGCTGTTTTTT. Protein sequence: CASSSGGAGNGELFF.

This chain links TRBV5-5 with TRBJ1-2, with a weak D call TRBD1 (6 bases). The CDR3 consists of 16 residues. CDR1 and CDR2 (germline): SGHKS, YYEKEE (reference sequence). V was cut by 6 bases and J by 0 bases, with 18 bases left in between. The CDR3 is CASTDAPRGANYGYTF. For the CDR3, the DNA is TGTGCCAGCACAGACGCCCCCAGGGGAGCTAACTATGGCTACACCTTC.

CDR3 DNA sequence: TGTGCCAGCAGCATAACAGGGGGCGCCTACAATGAGCAGTTCTTC. It is translated as CASSITGGAYNEQFF. The chain is built from TRBV9 and TRBJ2-1; TRBD1 matches 9 bases. CDR1 and CDR2 from the germline V gene are SGDLS and YYNGEE. With V trimmed by 4 bases and J by 2 bases, 4 bases remained unmatched. The CDR3 totals 15 residues.

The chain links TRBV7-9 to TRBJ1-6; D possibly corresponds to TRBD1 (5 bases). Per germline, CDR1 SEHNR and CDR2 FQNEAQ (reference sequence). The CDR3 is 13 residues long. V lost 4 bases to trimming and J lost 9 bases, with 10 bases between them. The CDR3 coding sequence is TGTGCCAGCAGCTCTCTAAGGGGTTCACCCCTCCACTTT. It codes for CASSSLRGSPLHF.

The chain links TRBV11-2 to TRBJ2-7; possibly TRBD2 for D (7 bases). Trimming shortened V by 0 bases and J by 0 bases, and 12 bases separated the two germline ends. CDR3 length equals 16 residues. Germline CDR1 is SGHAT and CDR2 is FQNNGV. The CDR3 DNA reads TGTGCCAGCAGCTTAGATGGCGGGGGCAGCTCCTACGAGCAGTACTTC. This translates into CASSLDGGGSSYEQYF.

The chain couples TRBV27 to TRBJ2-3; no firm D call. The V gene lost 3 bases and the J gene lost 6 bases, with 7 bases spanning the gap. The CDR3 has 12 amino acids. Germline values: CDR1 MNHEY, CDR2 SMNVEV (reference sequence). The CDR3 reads CASSFPGDTQYF. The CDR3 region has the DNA TGTGCCAGCAGTTTCCCAGGCGATACGCAGTATTTT.

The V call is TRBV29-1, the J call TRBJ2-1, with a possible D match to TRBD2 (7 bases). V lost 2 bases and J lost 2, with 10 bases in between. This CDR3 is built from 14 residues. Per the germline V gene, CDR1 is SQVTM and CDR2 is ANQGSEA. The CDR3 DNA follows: TGCAGCGTTGAACGGGGGGCTGCCTACAATGAGCAGTTCTTC. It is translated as CSVERGAAYNEQFF.

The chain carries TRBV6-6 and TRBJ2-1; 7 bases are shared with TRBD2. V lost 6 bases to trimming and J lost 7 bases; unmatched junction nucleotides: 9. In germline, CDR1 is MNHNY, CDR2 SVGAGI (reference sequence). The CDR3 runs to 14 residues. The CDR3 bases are TGTGCCAGCAGGAGAGCGGGGATCGAGAATGAGCAGTTCTTC. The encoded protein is CASRRAGIENEQFF.

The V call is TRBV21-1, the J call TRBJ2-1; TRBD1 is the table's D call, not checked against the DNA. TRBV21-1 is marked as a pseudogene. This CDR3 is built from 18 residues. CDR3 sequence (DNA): TGTGCCAGCAGCAATTCACCCTGGACAGACTGTTCCTACAATGAGCAGTTCTTC. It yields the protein CASSNSPWTDCSYNEQFF.

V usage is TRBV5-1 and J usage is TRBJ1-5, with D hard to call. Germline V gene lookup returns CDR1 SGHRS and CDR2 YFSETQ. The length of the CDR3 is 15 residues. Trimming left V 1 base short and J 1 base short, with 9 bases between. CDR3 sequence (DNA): TGCGCCAGCAGCTTGTCGGGGAGGAGCAATCAGCCCCAGCATTTT. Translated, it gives CASSLSGRSNQPQHF. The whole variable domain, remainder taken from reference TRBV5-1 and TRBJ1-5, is KAGVTQTPRYLIKTRGQQVTLSCSPISGHRSVSWYQQTPGQGLQFLFEYFSETQRNKGNFPGRFSGRQFSNSRSEMNVSTLELGDSALYLCASSLSGRSNQPQHFGDGTRLSIL.

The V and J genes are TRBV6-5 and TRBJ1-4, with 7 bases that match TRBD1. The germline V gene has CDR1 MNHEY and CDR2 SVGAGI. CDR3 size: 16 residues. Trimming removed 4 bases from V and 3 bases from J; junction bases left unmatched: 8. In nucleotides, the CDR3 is TGTGCCAGCAGTTTCGCCGACAGGGCAGCTAATGAAAAACTGTTTTTT. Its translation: CASSFADRAANEKLFF.

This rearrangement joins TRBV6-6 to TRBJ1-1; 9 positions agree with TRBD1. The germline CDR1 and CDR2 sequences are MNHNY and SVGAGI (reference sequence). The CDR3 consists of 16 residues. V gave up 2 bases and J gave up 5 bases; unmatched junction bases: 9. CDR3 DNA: TGTGCCAGCAGTTACGGGAAGACAGGGGGAGAGACTGAAGCTTTCTTT. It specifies CASSYGKTGGETEAFF.

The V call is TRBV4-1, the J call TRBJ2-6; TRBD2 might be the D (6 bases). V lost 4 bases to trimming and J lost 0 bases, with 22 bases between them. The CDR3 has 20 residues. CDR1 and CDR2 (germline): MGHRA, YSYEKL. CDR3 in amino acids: CASSPEGPAGRSSGANVLTF. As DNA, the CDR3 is TGCGCCAGCAGCCCGGAGGGTCCGGCAGGGAGGAGCTCTGGGGCCAACGTCCTGACTTTC.

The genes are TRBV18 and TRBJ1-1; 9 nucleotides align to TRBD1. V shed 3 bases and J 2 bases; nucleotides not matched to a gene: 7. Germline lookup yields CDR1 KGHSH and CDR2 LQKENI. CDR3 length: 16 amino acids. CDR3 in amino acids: CASSPFSTGGNTEAFF. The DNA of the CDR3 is TGTGCCAGCTCACCCTTTTCGACAGGGGGAAACACTGAAGCTTTCTTT.

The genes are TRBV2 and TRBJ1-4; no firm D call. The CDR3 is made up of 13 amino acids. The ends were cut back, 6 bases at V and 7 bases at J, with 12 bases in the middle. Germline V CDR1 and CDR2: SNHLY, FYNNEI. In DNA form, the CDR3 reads TGTGCCAGCAGCGCCGTCGGGGTTGAAAAACTGTTTTTT. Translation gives CASSAVGVEKLFF.

The CDR3 is CASSLGAGSGNQPQHF. The CDR3 bases are TGTGCCAGCAGCTTGGGGGCAGGGTCGGGCAATCAGCCCCAGCATTTT. The chain employs TRBV5-6 and TRBJ1-5; D is possibly TRBD1 (5 bases). The V end lost 0 bases, the J end lost 2 bases, and 12 bases lay between the germline ends. In germline, CDR1 is SGHDT, CDR2 YYEEEE. The CDR3 sequence is 16 residues long.

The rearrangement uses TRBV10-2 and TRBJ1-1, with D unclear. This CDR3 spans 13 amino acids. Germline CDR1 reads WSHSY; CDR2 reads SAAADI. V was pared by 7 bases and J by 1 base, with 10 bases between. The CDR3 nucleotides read TGCGCCAGCAAGGAGGACCCGAACACTGAAGCTTTCTTT. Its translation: CASKEDPNTEAFF.

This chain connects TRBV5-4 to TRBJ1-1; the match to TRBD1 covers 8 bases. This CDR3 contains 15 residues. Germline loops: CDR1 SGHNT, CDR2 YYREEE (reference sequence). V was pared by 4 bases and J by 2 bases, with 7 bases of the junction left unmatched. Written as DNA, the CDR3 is TGTGCCAGCAGCCGAGGACAGGGAGTTAACACTGAAGCTTTCTTT. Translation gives CASSRGQGVNTEAFF. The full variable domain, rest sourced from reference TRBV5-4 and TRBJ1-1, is ETGVTQSPTHLIKTRGQQVTLRCSSQSGHNTVSWYQQALGQGPQFIFQYYREEENGRGNFPPRFSGLQFPNYSSELNVNALELDDSALYLCASSRGQGVNTEAFFGQGTRLTVV.